Below, 30 T cell receptor beta chains from the same sample are listed, as sequenced in a study of blood T cells in healthy people across ages. The authors ran a second PCR of roughly 7 to 11 cycles using a sample-barcoded 5' primer and a J-beta primer mix. TCRdb ran MiXCR on the 5' RACE reads and lists one entry per CDR3 protein. The sample shows hundreds of thousands of distinct CDR3 sequences, roughly 50% of them seen only once. Material: blood. The receptors derive from a man in his forties or fifties in good health.

The V gene is TRBV6-2 or TRBV6-3, the J gene TRBJ2-7, with no clear D. This CDR3 contains 12 residues. In germline, CDR1 is MNHEY, CDR2 SVGEGT. V dropped 2 bases and J dropped 3 bases, with 5 bases sitting between them. The CDR3 DNA is TGTGCCAGCAGTTACGTAGGCTACGAGCAGTACTTC. Its protein is CASSYVGYEQYF.

CDR3 in amino acids: CASSLQGAFEAFF. The CDR3 DNA sequence: TGTGCCAGCAGTCTACAGGGTGCGTTTGAAGCTTTCTTT. V is TRBV12-3 or TRBV12-4 and J is TRBJ1-1; D may be TRBD1 (6 bases). The CDR3 runs to 13 residues. Trimming took 5 bases from V and 7 from J, leaving 14 bases between them.

This clonotype was detected a few times. The V and J genes are TRBV5-1 and TRBJ2-3; D not resolved. There are 15 residues in the CDR3. CDR1 and CDR2 from the germline V gene are SGHRS and YFSETQ. Trimming shortened V by 0 bases and J by 2 bases, and 10 bases separated the two germline ends. CDR3 sequence (DNA): TGCGCCAGCAGCTTGGGGCGGCGGAACACAGATACGCAGTATTTT. It codes for CASSLGRRNTDTQYF.

V usage is TRBV4-3 and J usage is TRBJ2-2; tentatively, D is TRBD2 (7 bases). Trimming shortened V by 4 bases and J by 1 base, and 16 bases separated the two germline ends. This CDR3 has 17 amino acids. Per the germline V gene, CDR1 is LGHNA and CDR2 is YSLEER. The CDR3 protein is CASSLEWGGQNTGELFF. CDR3 nucleotides: TGCGCCAGCAGCCTGGAGTGGGGGGGGCAGAACACCGGGGAGCTGTTTTTT.

The chain couples TRBV15 to TRBJ1-1; no definite D call. This CDR3 spans 15 amino acids. CDR1 LNHNV and CDR2 YYDKDF come from the germline V gene (reference sequence). V was trimmed by 1 base and J by 0 bases, leaving 9 bases between them. CDR3 region: CATSRGRVMNTEAFF. In DNA form, the CDR3 reads TGTGCCACCAGCAGAGGAAGGGTTATGAACACTGAAGCTTTCTTT.

The V gene is TRBV6-6, the J gene TRBJ1-5; 8 positions match TRBD1. Trimming cost V 7 bases and J 4 bases; bases outside gene matches: 6. Germline assignment: CDR1 MNHNY and CDR2 SVGAGI (reference sequence). This CDR3 region has 14 residues. The CDR3, as DNA: TGTGCCAGCATCGCTCAGGGGGCAAATCAGCCCCAGCATTTT. Protein sequence: CASIAQGANQPQHF.

This chain joins TRBV12-5 and TRBJ2-4; maybe TRBD2 (6 bases). V was trimmed by 4 bases and J by 2 bases, leaving 12 bases between them. Per germline, CDR1 LGHNT and CDR2 FRNRAP. CDR3 length: 15 residues. Here the CDR3 reads CASGSSGGSKNIQYF. In DNA, the CDR3 is TGTGCTAGTGGTTCCTCCGGGGGATCCAAAAACATTCAGTACTTC.

The V and J genes are TRBV6-1 and TRBJ2-5, with TRBD1 identical over 12 bases. The germline V gene has CDR1 MNHNS and CDR2 SASEGT. The CDR3 is made up of 15 amino acids. V lost 8 bases to trimming and J lost 5 bases; unmatched junction nucleotides: 9. The CDR3 nucleotides read TGTGCCAGCGGGACAGGGGGCACGGTGGTGGAGACCCAGTACTTC. It yields the protein CASGTGGTVVETQYF.

The rearrangement links TRBV28 to TRBJ1-1; TRBD1 matches 7 bases. V lost 0 bases to trimming and J lost 12 bases; unmatched junction nucleotides: 1. Germline V gene sequence: CDR1 MDHEN, CDR2 SYDVKM. There are 11 residues in the CDR3. The CDR3 region has the DNA TGTGCCAGCAGTTTATGGGGACAGACTTTCTTT. Translating it yields CASSLWGQTFF. Filled out from reference TRBV28 and TRBJ1-1, the complete variable domain reads DVKVTQSSRYLVKRTGEKVFLECVQDMDHENMFWYRQDPGLGLRLIYFSYDVKMKEKGDIPEGYSVSREKKERFSLILESASTNQTSMYLCASSLWGQTFFGQGTRLTVV.

This sequence joins TRBV6-2 or TRBV6-3 and TRBJ2-6; D ambiguous. V was shortened by 6 bases and J by 4 bases, with 10 bases between the two germline ends. The germline gives CDR1 MNHEY, CDR2 SVGEGT. The CDR3 loop spans 14 amino acids. The CDR3 DNA is TGTGCCAGCAGCCGTGTTTTAGGGGCCAACGTCCTGACTTTC. Protein product: CASSRVLGANVLTF.

The chain combines TRBV7-2 with TRBJ2-1, with 9 bases lining up with TRBD2. CDR1 SGHTA and CDR2 FQGNSA come from the germline V gene. This CDR3 spans 15 amino acids. Trimming cost V 2 bases and J 7 bases; bases outside gene matches: 6. The CDR3: CASSLMAGGVNEQFF. The CDR3 nucleotides are TGTGCCAGCAGCTTAATGGCGGGGGGGGTTAATGAGCAGTTCTTC.

As for this clonotype: Without the conserved terminal phenylalanine or tryptophan, this CDR3 likely stems from a read error. This CDR3 reads CASSLWTDTQYV. CDR3 nucleotides: TGTGCCAGCAGCTTATGGACAGATACGCAGTATGTT. This chain connects TRBV7-2 to TRBJ2-3; D remains unclear. The CDR3 has 12 amino acids. Germline CDR1 is SGHTA and CDR2 is FQGNSA. V lost 2 bases and J lost 3, with 3 bases in between.

V is TRBV3-1 and J is TRBJ1-5, with 7 bases that match TRBD1. The CDR3 spans 15 residues. Trimming at V came to 0 bases and at J to 6 bases, leaving 5 bases not matched to a gene. The germline gives CDR1 LGHDT, CDR2 YNNKEL (reference sequence). The CDR3 region is CASSQDPGGVQPQHF. The CDR3 nucleotides are TGTGCCAGCAGCCAAGACCCAGGGGGGGTTCAGCCCCAGCATTTT.

The chain joins TRBV7-8 to TRBJ2-5; perhaps TRBD1 as D (5 bases). V lost 2 bases and J 4 bases, leaving 11 bases between the germline ends. This CDR3 contains 14 residues. The germline V gene encodes CDR1 SGHVS and CDR2 FQNEAQ. CDR3 sequence (DNA): TGTGCCAGCAGCTTAAACAGGTTTCGAGAGACCCAGTACTTC. As protein: CASSLNRFRETQYF.

V gene TRBV5-7 combines with J gene TRBJ2-1; a possible D gene is TRBD2 (6 bases). TRBV5-7 is annotated as an ORF whose role is uncertain. Trimming shortened V by 4 bases and J by 6 bases, and 11 bases separated the two germline ends. CDR3 length equals 13 residues. The CDR3 loop reads CASSVDSGNEQFF. The CDR3 coding sequence is TGTGCCAGCAGCGTCGATAGCGGCAATGAGCAGTTCTTC.

This sequence joins TRBV6-2 or TRBV6-3 and TRBJ2-4, with 8 bases fitting TRBD2. Germline assignment: CDR1 MNHEY and CDR2 SVGEGT. The V and J ends lost 8 bases and 0 bases, in that order; junction bases with no gene match: 15. This CDR3 is built from 18 residues. This chain's CDR3 is CASGSRLARRIAKNIQYF. CDR3 coding DNA: TGTGCCAGCGGGTCCCGACTAGCGCGACGTATAGCCAAAAACATTCAGTACTTC.

This clonotype appeared a few times. The genes are TRBV7-2 and TRBJ2-1; D remains unclear. Germline CDR1 is SGHTA and CDR2 is FQGNSA. The CDR3 loop spans 12 amino acids. The ends were cut back, 5 bases at V and 12 bases at J, with 14 bases in the middle. The CDR3 nucleotides are TGTGCCAGCAGCATTCTAGGAAGTGTGCAGTTCTTC. Its protein product is CASSILGSVQFF.

This chain links TRBV20-1 with TRBJ2-5; 7 nucleotides match TRBD1. V shed 5 bases and J 1 base; nucleotides not matched to a gene: 7. Germline CDR1 and CDR2: DFQATT and SNEGSKA (reference sequence). The CDR3 contains 14 residues. The CDR3 sequence: CSAPPGQAQETQYF. The DNA for the CDR3 is TGCAGTGCTCCCCCCGGACAGGCCCAAGAGACCCAGTACTTC.

The chain is built from TRBV7-9 and TRBJ2-5, with D perhaps assigned TRBD1 or TRBD2 (6 bases each). The end of the DNA aligns better with TRBJ2-7, so the J call may be wrong. This CDR3 spans 13 amino acids. In germline, CDR1 is SEHNR, CDR2 FQNEAQ (reference sequence). CDR3 residues: CASTIRGPYEQYF. DNA of the CDR3: TGTGCCAGCACCATACGGGGGCCCTACGAGCAGTACTTC.

This clonotype has just a few counts. The chain links TRBV5-6 to TRBJ2-3; 7 nucleotides align to TRBD2. Germline CDR1 reads SGHDT; CDR2 reads YYEEEE. V lost 2 bases, J lost 5 bases, and 11 bases stayed unmatched. This CDR3 is 16 amino acids long. DNA of the CDR3: TGTGCCAGCAGCTTCGGTACCGGGACTAAAGGAGATACGCAGTATTTT. Translated: CASSFGTGTKGDTQYF.

The rearrangement uses TRBV25-1 and TRBJ2-1, with D possibly TRBD2 on 5 matching bases. V was cut by 3 bases and J by 6 bases, with 9 bases left in between. The CDR3 extends over 13 amino acids. Germline CDR1 reads MGHDK; CDR2 reads SYGVNS. DNA of the CDR3: TGTGCCAGCAGTGACGGAGGTCCCAATGAGCAGTTCTTC. This encodes CASSDGGPNEQFF.

This chain uses TRBV6-1 with TRBJ2-7; 12 bases are shared with TRBD2. Germline V CDR1 and CDR2: MNHNS, SASEGT. There are 15 residues in the CDR3. V was clipped by 6 bases and J by 2 bases; unmatched bases: 5. The CDR3 region has the DNA TGTGCCAGCAGCGAGACTAGCGGGGGAGCCTACGAGCAGTACTTC. It codes for CASSETSGGAYEQYF.

The chain combines TRBV28 with TRBJ2-7, with 9 bases fitting TRBD2. Germline values: CDR1 MDHEN, CDR2 SYDVKM. The CDR3 totals 18 residues. V lost 3 bases, J lost 2 bases, and 14 bases stayed unmatched. The CDR3 is CASSFLGLSSGGTYEQYF. The DNA for the CDR3 is TGTGCCAGCAGTTTTTTGGGGTTGAGTAGCGGGGGAACCTACGAGCAGTACTTC.

This clonotype was recorded a few times. This chain links TRBV12-3 or TRBV12-4 with TRBJ2-5, with D possibly matching TRBD2 (5 bases). V was trimmed by 0 bases and J by 3 bases, leaving 14 bases between them. CDR3 size: 16 residues. The CDR3 bases are TGTGCCAGCAGTTTAGCCGTGCGGAGTAGCGAAGAGACCCAGTACTTC. It is translated as CASSLAVRSSEETQYF.

Note on this clonotype: The germline gene is not matched at one end of the junction; a read error may be the cause. J is TRBJ2-5 and V is TRBV7-7, with 9 nucleotides matching TRBD1. The CDR3 totals 17 residues. The germline V gene encodes CDR1 SSHAT and CDR2 FNYEAQ (reference sequence). CDR3 DNA sequence: TGTGCTAGCAGCTTAAATTATGCGGGACAGGGCCAAGAGACCCAGTACTTC. It is translated as CASSLNYAGQGQETQYF.

This chain joins TRBV24-1 and TRBJ2-3, with 10 bases identical to TRBD2. V was clipped by 9 bases and J by 3 bases; unmatched bases: 2. CDR3 size: 13 residues. Per the germline V gene, CDR1 is KGHDR and CDR2 is SFDVKD. The CDR3, as DNA: TGTGCCACCGGGGGACTAGCGACAGATACGCAGTATTTT. This encodes CATGGLATDTQYF.

This clonotype was counted between two and nine times. This chain uses TRBV29-1 with TRBJ2-7; D not resolved. Trimming cost V 4 bases and J 7 bases, with 17 bases left between them. Germline V CDR1 and CDR2: SQVTM, ANQGSEA. This CDR3 spans 13 amino acids. CDR3 region: CSVAVQAIGEQYF. In DNA, the CDR3 is TGCAGCGTTGCGGTGCAGGCGATTGGGGAGCAGTACTTC.

The V gene is TRBV29-1, the J gene TRBJ1-1; D might be TRBD1 (5 bases). The CDR3 covers 13 residues. The germline V gene has CDR1 SQVTM and CDR2 ANQGSEA. V was pared by 3 bases and J by 1 base, with 9 bases between. The CDR3 protein is CSVEFRGNTEAFF. The CDR3 bases are TGCAGCGTTGAGTTTAGGGGGAACACTGAAGCTTTCTTT.

This clonotype was counted once. J is TRBJ1-4 and V is TRBV29-1; 8 nucleotides agree with TRBD1. The V segment lost 2 bases and the J segment 10 bases; nucleotides outside the gene matches: 6. The CDR3 consists of 13 residues. The germline gives CDR1 SQVTM, CDR2 ANQGSEA. The CDR3 region is CSVERTGGGKLFF. DNA of the CDR3: TGCAGCGTTGAACGTACAGGGGGAGGAAAACTGTTTTTT.

The chain couples TRBV7-9 to TRBJ1-6; 7 nucleotides match TRBD1. Germline lookup yields CDR1 SEHNR and CDR2 FQNEAQ (reference sequence). The CDR3 is 15 amino acids. The trim removed 5 bases at V and 7 bases at J, leaving 8 bases unmatched. The CDR3 sequence: CASSPLGQTNSPLHF. The CDR3 DNA is TGTGCCAGCAGCCCTCTGGGACAGACGAATTCACCCCTCCACTTT.